This passage covers 20 T cell receptor beta chains from one sample sequenced in a study of CD8+ T cells in alopecia areata. The treatment here: oral pan-JAK inhibitor, 5-10 mg twice daily. Following RNA extraction, reverse transcription yielded cDNA that acted as the sequencing template. TCRdb's copy holds only in-frame clones and misses some; the assay was immunoSEQ multiplex PCR. The sample has more than 110,000 clones, 45% to 60% seen once. The material was CD8+ T cells sorted from blood, obtained at week 4, from a patient treated with tofacitinib. The receptor source for this set is a human donor with alopecia areata.

The chain is built from TRBV4-1 and TRBJ2-1, with 12 positions matching TRBD2. The V gene end was trimmed by 0 bases and the J gene end by 10 bases; junction bases not matched to a gene: 7. The CDR3 has 16 amino acids. The germline V gene encodes CDR1 MGHRA and CDR2 YSYEKL. CDR3 DNA: TGCGCCAGCAGCCAAGAAAGTCGGCTAGCGGGGGGGGAGCAGTTCTTC. Translation: CASSQESRLAGGEQFF.

The CDR3 DNA reads TGTGCCAGCAGCGTAAGGACTAGCGGGGGGCGGTACCAAGAGACCCAGTACTTC. Translated: CASSVRTSGGRYQETQYF. The J gene is TRBJ2-5, the V gene TRBV27; 14 nucleotides line up with TRBD2. CDR1 is MNHEY, CDR2 SMNVEV, per germline (reference sequence). J gave up 0 bases and V 6 bases, and 9 bases lay outside the gene matches. The CDR3 loop spans 18 amino acids.

This clone has only a few counts. The chain joins TRBV6-1 to TRBJ2-6; unclear D gene. V shed 5 bases and J shed 0 bases, with 8 bases lying between them. This CDR3 is built from 15 residues. Germline lookup yields CDR1 MNHNS and CDR2 SASEGT. In DNA form, the CDR3 reads TGTGCCAGCAGTACCACAAACTCTGGGGCCAACGTCCTGACTTTC. It is translated as CASSTTNSGANVLTF.

The V and J genes are TRBV27 and TRBJ1-1; no definite D call. The V and J ends lost 2 bases and 8 bases respectively, with 21 bases between them. CDR1 MNHEY and CDR2 SMNVEV come from the germline V gene (reference sequence). The length of the CDR3 is 16 residues. The CDR3 DNA follows: TGTGCCAGCAGTTTAATGTCCGGTCCTCCCAAGGTAGAAGCTTTCTTT. This encodes CASSLMSGPPKVEAFF.

The chain combines TRBV5-6 with TRBJ1-4; D gene unclear. CDR3 length: 15 amino acids. Germline-derived CDR1 and CDR2 are SGHDT and YYEEEE. V lost 4 bases and J 2 bases, leaving 12 bases between the germline ends. This CDR3 is CASSAVSATNEKLFF. CDR3 DNA sequence: TGTGCCAGCAGCGCTGTCAGTGCGACTAATGAAAAACTGTTTTTT.

This chain joins TRBV6-5 and TRBJ2-2, with D unresolved. V gave up 5 bases and J gave up 4 bases, with 11 bases separating them. The CDR3 is made up of 14 amino acids. CDR1 is MNHEY, CDR2 SVGAGI, per germline. CDR3 sequence (DNA): TGTGCCAGCAGTACATGGGCGGTCACCGGGGAGCTGTTTTTT. As protein: CASSTWAVTGELFF.

As DNA, the CDR3 is TGCGCCAGCAGCTTGGAGGGAACTAGCAATCAGCCCCAGCATTTT. It specifies CASSLEGTSNQPQHF. The chain uses TRBV5-1 and TRBJ1-5; no clear D gene. Germline loops: CDR1 SGHRS, CDR2 YFSETQ. This CDR3 comprises 15 residues. V was pared by 0 bases and J by 0 bases, with 7 bases between.

The chain recombines TRBV11-2 with TRBJ1-2; no reliable D call. The CDR3 extends over 15 amino acids. Trimming stripped 2 bases from V and 6 bases from J, with 16 bases between. CDR1 and CDR2 from the germline V gene are SGHAT and FQNNGV. CDR3 residues: CASSLSPGSVHGYTF. The CDR3 DNA is TGTGCCAGCAGCTTATCTCCTGGCTCAGTCCATGGCTACACCTTC.

The chain recombines TRBV30 with TRBJ1-1, with D unresolved. Trimming removed 5 bases from V and 1 base from J, with 8 bases in between. The CDR3 is 12 residues long. CDR1 is GTSNPN and CDR2 is SVGIG in the germline V gene (reference sequence). The CDR3 is CAWGPTNTEAFF. In DNA, the CDR3 is TGTGCCTGGGGACCTACGAACACTGAAGCTTTCTTT.

This clone was counted a single time. The chain employs TRBV25-1 and TRBJ2-1; 7 bases match TRBD1. From germline, CDR1 is MGHDK and CDR2 SYGVNS. The ends lost 7 bases at V and 6 bases at J; junction bases unmatched: 15. CDR3 length: 16 residues. CDR3 sequence: CASTDPRDRISNEQFF. The CDR3 coding sequence is TGTGCCAGCACCGACCCCCGGGACAGAATATCCAATGAGCAGTTCTTC.

The chain uses TRBV6-5 and TRBJ1-2; D gene ambiguous. Germline V gene lookup returns CDR1 MNHEY and CDR2 SVGAGI. Between the trimmed V and J ends, which lost 5 bases and 6 bases, there was a span of 13 bases. This CDR3 is built from 13 residues. CDR3 coding DNA: TGTGCCAGCAGTCACGGGTCCCTCAATGGCTACACCTTC. As protein: CASSHGSLNGYTF.

The CDR3 spells CASRTFGNTEAFF. CDR3 sequence (DNA): TGTGCCAGCCGGACTTTCGGGAACACTGAAGCTTTCTTT. The chain couples TRBV2 to TRBJ1-1; no clear D. V was pared by 8 bases and J by 1 base, with 11 bases between. This CDR3 is 13 amino acids long. Germline values: CDR1 SNHLY, CDR2 FYNNEI.

This clone turned up a few times. The chain is built from TRBV2 and TRBJ1-5; D remains unclear. V shed 6 bases and J shed 5 bases, with 11 bases lying between them. This CDR3 spans 13 amino acids. Germline assignment: CDR1 SNHLY and CDR2 FYNNEI. As DNA, the CDR3 is TGTGCCAGCAGCGTACAAGTTTATCAGCCCCAGCATTTT. Translated: CASSVQVYQPQHF. The full variable domain, completed using reference TRBV2 and TRBJ1-5, is EPEVTQTPSHQVTQMGQEVILRCVPISNHLYFYWYRQILGQKVEFLVSFYNNEISEKSEIFDDQFSVERPDGSNFTLKIRSTKLEDSAMYFCASSVQVYQPQHFGDGTRLSIL.

This clone was seen more than once but under ten times. The chain couples TRBV19 to TRBJ1-1, with a possible D match to TRBD1 (5 bases). This CDR3 spans 14 amino acids. From germline, CDR1 is LNHDA and CDR2 SQIVND (reference sequence). V was pared by 5 bases and J by 3 bases, with 13 bases between. CDR3 nucleotides: TGTGCCAGTAGTCCCCGGGGGGAGGACACTGAAGCTTTCTTT. Amino acids: CASSPRGEDTEAFF.

A few counts support this clone. The rearrangement uses TRBV6-6 and TRBJ2-7; no definite D call. V was pared by 2 bases and J by 6 bases, with 14 bases between. CDR3 size: 14 residues. Germline CDR1 is MNHNY and CDR2 is SVGAGI (reference sequence). The DNA for the CDR3 is TGTGCCAGCAGTTACAAAAGGTCTCCTCGCGAGCAGTACTTC. Protein product: CASSYKRSPREQYF.

This chain uses TRBV29-1 with TRBJ2-7; D might be TRBD2 (7 bases). V lost 6 bases and J lost 1, with 13 bases in between. The CDR3 covers 13 residues. The germline CDR1 and CDR2 sequences are SQVTM and ANQGSEA. The CDR3 DNA follows: TGCAGCGTGGGAGGGGGGGATTCCTACGAGCAGTACTTC. It translates to CSVGGGDSYEQYF.

The rearrangement uses TRBV5-4 and TRBJ2-7; 8 bases line up with TRBD2. The V gene end was trimmed by 3 bases and the J gene end by 7 bases; junction bases not matched to a gene: 3. The CDR3 has 12 residues. The germline gives CDR1 SGHNT, CDR2 YYREEE (reference sequence). CDR3 sequence reads: CASSSGGREQYF. In DNA, the CDR3 is TGTGCCAGCAGCTCGGGGGGGAGGGAGCAGTACTTC.

This clone was detected only a few times. The J gene is TRBJ2-5, the V gene TRBV29-1; D uncertain. Germline CDR1 is SQVTM and CDR2 is ANQGSEA. This CDR3 is 14 amino acids long. With 3 bases removed from V and 1 base from J, the gap between germline ends came to 12 bases. CDR3 loop: CSVDLDTIQETQYF. For the CDR3, the DNA is TGCAGCGTTGACCTCGACACCATCCAAGAGACCCAGTACTTC.

This rearrangement joins TRBV5-6 to TRBJ2-7; TRBD1 aligns across 8 bases. The CDR3 loop spans 16 amino acids. Germline CDR1 reads SGHDT; CDR2 reads YYEEEE. Losses at the gene ends were 0 bases for V and 3 bases for J; bases not matched to a gene: 8. The CDR3 here is CASSLAGTGGLYEQYF. The CDR3 nucleotides read TGTGCCAGCAGCTTGGCCGGAACAGGGGGTCTCTACGAGCAGTACTTC.

The sample holds a few counts of this clone. This chain connects TRBV30 to TRBJ2-2, with D perhaps TRBD1 (6 bases). The CDR3 totals 12 residues. Trimming took off 4 bases at V and 3 bases at J, with 6 bases between the two ends. Germline V lookup: CDR1 GTSNPN, CDR2 SVGIG (reference sequence). CDR3 nucleotides: TGTGCCTGGACAGGGGACACCGGGGAGCTGTTTTTT. This codes for CAWTGDTGELFF.